This T cell receptor (beta chain) is drawn from a study of T cell responses to AZD1222 COVID-19 vaccine. Whole-study findings and limits: The study identified only a handful of AZD1222 recipients as seropositive at baseline. No repertoire was sampled before or during the peak T cell response, only after it. With dominance at 160-218 and 743-854, vaccine-associated CD4 TCRs spanned spike. A mostly white British donor set with more females was recruited, and clonal diversity was possibly underestimated.

Clones were sequenced by immunoSEQ multiplex PCR, and TCRdb holds only the in-frame ones, with some missing. Of about 140,000 clones in the sample, just over 90% were seen once. To note about this clone: Antigen specificity is unknown.

V shed 4 bases and J shed 6 bases, with 22 bases lying between them. The CDR3 covers 16 residues. The germline gives CDR1 SGHNT, CDR2 YYREEE (reference sequence). This chain links TRBV5-4 with TRBJ1-2, with a weak D call TRBD1 (6 bases). The material was peripheral blood, obtained on day 0 of MenACWY control vaccination. The clonotype was recovered from an adult in good health. The CDR3 here is CASSLEPARTVHGYTF. CDR3 sequence (DNA): TGTGCCAGCAGCCTAGAACCGGCACGGACAGTGCATGGCTACACCTTC.